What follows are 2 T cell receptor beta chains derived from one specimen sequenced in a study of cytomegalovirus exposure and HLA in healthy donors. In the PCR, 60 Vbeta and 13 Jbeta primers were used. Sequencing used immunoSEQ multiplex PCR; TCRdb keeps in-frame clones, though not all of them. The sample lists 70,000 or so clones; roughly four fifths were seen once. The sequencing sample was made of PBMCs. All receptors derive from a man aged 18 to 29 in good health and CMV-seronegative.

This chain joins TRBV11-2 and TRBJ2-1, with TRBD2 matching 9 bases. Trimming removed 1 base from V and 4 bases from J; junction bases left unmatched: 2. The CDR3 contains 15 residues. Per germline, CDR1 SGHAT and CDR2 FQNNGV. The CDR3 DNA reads TGTGCCAGCAGCTTAGGGCGGGGGGGGTACAATGAGCAGTTCTTC. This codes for CASSLGRGGYNEQFF.

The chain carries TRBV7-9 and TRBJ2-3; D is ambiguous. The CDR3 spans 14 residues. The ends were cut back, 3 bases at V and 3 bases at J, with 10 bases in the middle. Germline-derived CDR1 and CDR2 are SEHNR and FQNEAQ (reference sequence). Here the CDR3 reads CASSFSTATDTQYF. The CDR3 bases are TGTGCCAGCAGCTTTAGTACCGCGACAGATACGCAGTATTTT.